This paragraph covers one TCR beta chain sequence. This sample is part of a study of cytomegalovirus exposure and HLA in healthy donors. The CDR3 has 18 amino acids. The germline V gene encodes CDR1 LGHNA and CDR2 YNFKEQ. Trimming removed 4 bases from V and 5 bases from J, with 23 bases in between. Libraries were prepared by immunoSEQ multiplex PCR; TCRdb keeps only in-frame clonotypes and omits some of them. The data hold around 93,000 clones, with about 85% observed a single time. The sequencing input was PBMCs. This clonotype originated in a man between 18 and 29 years old in good health and CMV-seropositive. The chain employs TRBV4-2 and TRBJ2-2; D perhaps matches TRBD2 (7 bases). CDR3 residues: CASSPGWGGAYQTGELFF. The CDR3 nucleotides read TGTGCCAGCAGCCCGGGTTGGGGGGGCGCCTACCAGACCGGGGAGCTGTTTTTT.